This TCR beta chain was obtained from a study of Ad26.COV2.S vaccination and SARS-CoV-2 variants. The study, taken as a whole, reports: After vaccination, reports described spike-specific CD8+ and CD4+ T cell responses as showing substantial breadth. It was vaccine recipients, not placebo recipients, who had the higher spike-specific TCR breadth. Comparability of non-spike TCR breadth was observed across vaccine and placebo recipients.

TCRdb's table, derived via immunoSEQ multiplex PCR, lists solely in-frame clones and lacks some. Altogether around 400,000 clones are present, around 90% being singletons, with the ten largest covering about 12%. Described treatment: roughly 19 received Ad26.COV2.S at low or high dose, single or two shots; 5 received placebo; per-sample allocation not given. Day 63 following the first vaccine or placebo injection was when the samples were taken. In Boston, the donor was an adult between 18-55 years of age. V lost 3 bases and J lost 2; bases outside the gene matches: 4. Germline CDR1 is GTSNPN and CDR2 is SVGIG (reference sequence). The CDR3 has 14 amino acids. In regard to this clone: Its antigen is not identified.

The receptor's source is a person between 18 and 65 years old who received the Ad26.COV2.S COVID-19 vaccine or a placebo. Sequencing used peripheral blood, obtained in a trial of Ad26.COV2.S vaccine versus placebo. V usage is TRBV30 and J usage is TRBJ1-1; 9 nucleotides match TRBD1. The CDR3 loop is CAWRGDRENTEAFF. CDR3 DNA: TGTGCCTGGAGGGGGGACAGGGAAAACACTGAAGCTTTCTTT. The full variable domain, its missing parts supplied by reference TRBV30 and TRBJ1-1, is SQTIHQWPATLVQPVGSPLSLECTVEGTSNPNLYWYRQAAGRGLQLLFYSVGIGQISSEVPQNLSASRPQDRQFILSSKKLLLSDSGFYLCAWRGDRENTEAFFGQGTRLTVV.